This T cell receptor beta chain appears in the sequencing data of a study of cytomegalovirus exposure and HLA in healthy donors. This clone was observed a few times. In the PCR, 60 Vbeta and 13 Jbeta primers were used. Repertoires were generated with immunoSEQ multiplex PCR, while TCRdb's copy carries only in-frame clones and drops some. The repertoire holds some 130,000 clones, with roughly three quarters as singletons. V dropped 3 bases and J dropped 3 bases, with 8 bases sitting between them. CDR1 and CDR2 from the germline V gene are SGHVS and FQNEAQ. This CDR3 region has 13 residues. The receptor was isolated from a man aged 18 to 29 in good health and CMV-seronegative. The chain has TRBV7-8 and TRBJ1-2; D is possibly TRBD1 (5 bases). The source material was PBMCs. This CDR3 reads CASSFTRDYGYTF. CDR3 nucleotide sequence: TGTGCCAGCAGCTTCACCAGGGACTATGGCTACACCTTC. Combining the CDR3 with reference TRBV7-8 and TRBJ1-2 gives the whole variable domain GAGVSQSPRYKVAKRGQDVALRCDPISGHVSLFWYQQALGQGPEFLTYFQNEAQLDKSGLPSDRFFAERPEGSVSTLKIQRTQQEDSAVYLCASSFTRDYGYTFGSGTRLTVV.